The entry below describes one TCR beta chain. One end of the junction does not line up with germline, which may come from a read error. The sample belongs to a study of blood T cell repertoires in COVID-19. On the study more broadly: Samples taken during acute and convalescent COVID-19 were collected in the United States, Italy and Spain. Nucleic acid was either cDNA or gDNA, and it came from T cells, B-cell-depleted T cells, or PBMCs.

Original processing methods: Amplifying reference gene primers gave estimates of nucleated cell counts. The assay was immunoSEQ multiplex PCR, and TCRdb's table has in-frame clones only and misses some. The V and J calls and clone size are taken from that table; D and trimming were inferred from the DNA. The sample consists of more than 70,000 clones, 60% to 85% of them appearing once. Germline CDR1 is SGHRS and CDR2 is YFSETQ. The CDR3 is 17 residues long. The V call is TRBV5-1, the J call TRBJ2-1; TRBD1 agrees at 9 bases. The material sequenced was peripheral blood. This clonotype originated in a human donor in a cohort sampled during active COVID-19. The CDR3 sequence: CARSLGDYRGQGNEQFF. For the CDR3, the DNA is TGCGCCCGCAGCTTGGGGGACTACAGGGGGCAGGGAAATGAGCAGTTCTTC. The entire variable domain, with the rest obtained from reference TRBV5-1 and TRBJ2-1, is as follows: KAGVTQTPRYLIKTRGQQVTLSCSPISGHRSVSWYQQTPGQGLQFLFEYFSETQRNKGNFPGRFSGRQFSNSRSEMNVSTLELGDSALYLCARSLGDYRGQGNEQFFGPGTRLTVL.